These T cell receptor beta chains were read from a single sample in a study of regulatory dendritic cells for organ transplantation. The protocol was immunoSEQ multiplex PCR, while the TCRdb copy is restricted to in-frame clones and leaves out a portion. The top ten clones hold 0.2% to 0.25% of a sample with about 12,000 clones, just under 90% of them seen once. These receptors have no identified antigens. Sequenced material: naive CD8+ T cells from blood cultured with regulatory dendritic cells. Receptors originate from a human donor in good health. Each CDR3 is given with its conserved first and last residue. D genes are given only for firm matches. Clone sizes are given selectively: once, few, many, or a class where the clone is expanded.

d_call clone_size j_call v_call cdr3_aa cdr3_nt
- - TRBJ1-3 TRBV4-1 CASSQDGDTIYF TGCGCCAGCAGCCAAGACGGGGACACCATATATTTT
TRBD2 - TRBJ2-7 TRBV19 CASSPEGTSGSSYEQYF TGTGCCAGTAGCCCTGAGGGGACTAGCGGGAGTTCGTACGAGCAGTACTTC
- - TRBJ1-5 TRBV12-5 CASGLDRAPPSQPQHF TGTGCTAGTGGTTTGGACCGGGCCCCGCCTAGCCAGCCCCAGCATTTT
- - TRBJ2-3 TRBV2 CASITDNTDTQYF TGTGCCAGCATTACGGACAACACAGATACGCAGTATTTT
TRBD1 few TRBJ1-5 TRBV28 CASSVDRGVSNQPQHF TGTGCCAGCAGCGTAGACAGGGGGGTTAGCAATCAGCCCCAGCATTTT
- - TRBJ2-7 TRBV13 CASSLFGPPTF TGTGCCAGCAGCCTATTCGGGCCCCCCACCTTC
- - TRBJ2-3 TRBV27 CASGFAAGDTDTQYF TGTGCCAGCGGTTTCGCGGCAGGAGACACAGATACGCAGTATTTT
- once TRBJ2-1 TRBV30 CAWSTEPVQFF TGTGCCTGGAGTACCGAACCGGTACAGTTCTTC
- once TRBJ1-5 TRBV7-9 CASSPPGVGNQPQHF TGTGCCAGCAGCCCTCCCGGGGTTGGCAATCAGCCCCAGCATTTT
- - TRBJ2-1 TRBV9 CASSVEPGGELEGEQFF TGTGCCAGCAGCGTTGAACCGGGCGGGGAACTCGAGGGGGAGCAGTTCTTC
- - TRBJ2-3 TRBV4-1 CASSQPEATQYF TGCGCCAGCAGCCAACCCGAGGCTACGCAGTATTTT
TRBD2 - TRBJ2-5 TRBV7-9 CASSSPSGRAETQYF TGTGCCAGCAGCTCTCCTAGCGGGAGGGCGGAGACCCAGTACTTC
TRBD2 - TRBJ2-7 TRBV6-5 CASSPGVAGVNEQYF TGTGCCAGCTCGCCGGGGGTAGCGGGGGTAAACGAGCAGTACTTC
TRBD2 few TRBJ2-2 TRBV18 CASSPFLGQRGNTGELFF TGTGCCAGCTCACCTTTCCTTGGCCAGCGGGGGAACACCGGGGAGCTGTTTTTT
- - TRBJ2-5 TRBV27 CASSFSGTQETQYF TGTGCCAGCAGTTTTTCAGGGACCCAAGAGACCCAGTACTTC
- - TRBJ2-2 TRBV4-3 CASSQGLGGPNTGELFF TGCGCCAGCAGCCAAGGTTTGGGGGGTCCGAACACCGGGGAGCTGTTTTTT
- - TRBJ1-2 TRBV27 CASSPLPLANYGYTF TGTGCCAGCAGTCCTCTCCCTCTAGCTAACTATGGCTACACCTTC
- - TRBJ2-1 TRBV2 CASSELHQSSGEQFF TGTGCCAGCAGTGAGCTACATCAGTCCAGCGGTGAGCAGTTCTTC
TRBD2 - TRBJ2-5 TRBV19 CASSTRNRDYIGGQETQYF TGTGCCAGTAGTACACGGAACCGGGACTACATTGGGGGGCAAGAGACCCAGTACTTC
- - TRBJ1-2 TRBV4-2 CASSQEVLDGYTF TGTGCCAGCAGCCAAGAAGTGCTGGATGGCTACACCTTC
TRBD2 - TRBJ2-1 TRBV6-1 CASGRLAAYNEQFF TGTGCCAGCGGTAGACTAGCGGCCTACAATGAGCAGTTCTTC
- - TRBJ1-3 TRBV28 CASSPVRGTSLRGNTIYF TGTGCCAGCAGTCCAGTAAGAGGGACTTCCCTGAGGGGAAACACCATATATTTT
TRBD1 - TRBJ1-1 TRBV7-8 CASKRRDRGRLNTEAFF TGTGCCAGCAAAAGAAGGGACAGGGGGCGTCTGAACACTGAAGCTTTCTTT
- - TRBJ2-1 TRBV11-2 CASSIGSDRYNEQFF TGTGCCAGCAGCATTGGGTCGGACAGATACAATGAGCAGTTCTTC
- - TRBJ2-3 TRBV6-6 CASTLEVTDTQYF TGTGCCAGCACCCTCGAGGTGACAGATACGCAGTATTTT